These 22 T cell receptor beta chains came from one sample sequenced in a study of T cell responses to AZD1222 COVID-19 vaccine (dated by TCRdb to the early 2020s). The library was made by the immunoSEQ multiplex PCR assay. In TCRdb, the immuneACCESS table is reduced to in-frame sequences with V and J assigned. These tables do not hold every clone; where another copy was compared, an unresolved V gene accounts for under half, and the others remain unexplained. Counted in this sample were 90,000 to 120,000 clones; 88% of them appeared once. The ten largest account for around 9% of the sample. The time point label of this sample denotes: baseline before first vaccination. The starting material was peripheral blood, obtained on day 0 of AZD1222 vaccination. These receptor sequences come from an adult in good health.

The chain has TRBV7-2 and TRBJ2-7; unclear D gene. Trimming pared 4 bases from V and 3 bases from J, leaving 16 bases between. The CDR3 loop spans 15 amino acids. CDR1 is SGHTA and CDR2 is FQGNSA in the germline V gene. The CDR3 here is CASSSRVAPSYEQYF. As DNA, the CDR3 is TGTGCCAGCAGCTCCCGCGTCGCACCCAGCTACGAGCAGTACTTC. The full variable domain, in which reference TRBV7-2 and TRBJ2-7 provide the parts outside the CDR3, is GAGVSQSPSNKVTEKGKDVELRCDPISGHTALYWYRQSLGQGLEFLIYFQGNSAPDKSGLPSDRFSAERTGGSVSTLTIQRTQQEDSAVYLCASSSRVAPSYEQYFGPGTRLTVT.

In DNA form, the CDR3 reads TGCGCCAGCTCCCAGGTGCAGCGGGCCTATGGCTACACCTTC. Its protein is CASSQVQRAYGYTF. The rearrangement joins TRBV4-3 to TRBJ1-2, with no clear D. CDR1 LGHNA and CDR2 YSLEER come from the germline V gene. CDR3 length equals 14 residues. The V end was cut by 8 bases, the J end by 4 bases, with 17 bases between.

The CDR3 region has the DNA TGTGCCAGCAGCCAGGGACAGGGGGCGGCCGAGCAGTACTTC. Its translation is CASSQGQGAAEQYF. The chain carries TRBV6-5 and TRBJ2-7; 12 nucleotides agree with TRBD1. The trim removed 6 bases at V and 6 bases at J, leaving 6 bases unmatched. CDR1 and CDR2 (germline): MNHEY, SVGAGI. The CDR3 spans 14 residues.

The J gene is TRBJ2-2, the V gene TRBV5-4; possible D gene TRBD1, 6 bases. Germline CDR1 is SGHNT and CDR2 is YYREEE (reference sequence). The V end was cut by 4 bases, the J end by 2 bases, with 15 bases between. The CDR3 totals 16 residues. This chain's CDR3 is CASSAIWTDNTGELFF. The CDR3 DNA reads as TGTGCCAGCAGCGCGATATGGACAGACAACACCGGGGAGCTGTTTTTT.

This chain connects TRBV6-6 to TRBJ2-1; no clear D. The V gene's germline CDR1 is MNHNY and CDR2 SVGAGI (reference sequence). This CDR3 comprises 15 residues. Between the trimmed V and J ends, which lost 7 bases and 0 bases, there was a span of 13 bases. CDR3 in DNA: TGTGCCAGCAAAAACGAGCCTAGCTCCTACAATGAGCAGTTCTTC. Encoded protein: CASKNEPSSYNEQFF.

The rearrangement uses TRBV7-2 and TRBJ1-4; D remains ambiguous. The CDR3 extends over 15 amino acids. CDR1 and CDR2 from the germline V gene are SGHTA and FQGNSA. Trimming cost V 2 bases and J 6 bases, with 13 bases left between them. CDR3 amino acids: CASSLRARRDEKLFF. In DNA, the CDR3 is TGTGCCAGCAGCTTACGAGCACGTCGGGATGAAAAACTGTTTTTT.

The rearrangement links TRBV19 to TRBJ1-1, with D possibly TRBD1 on 5 matching bases. Germline CDR1 LNHDA, CDR2 SQIVND (reference sequence). CDR3 length equals 14 residues. V was cut by 8 bases and J by 5 bases, with 18 bases left in between. CDR3 protein: CASGRQGVGTEAFF. CDR3 DNA sequence: TGTGCCAGTGGGCGGCAAGGGGTTGGGACTGAAGCTTTCTTT. Looking up the rest from reference TRBV19 and TRBJ1-1 gives the full variable domain: DGGITQSPKYLFRKEGQNVTLSCEQNLNHDAMYWYRQDPGQGLRLIYYSQIVNDFQKGDIAEGYSVSREKKESFPLTVTSAQKNPTAFYLCASGRQGVGTEAFFGQGTRLTVV.

This chain links TRBV28 with TRBJ1-2; D perhaps matches TRBD1 (6 bases). The CDR3 loop spans 14 amino acids. CDR1 and CDR2 (germline): MDHEN, SYDVKM. Between the trimmed V and J ends, which lost 7 bases and 3 bases, there was a span of 15 bases. CDR3 loop: CASTPLTGHYGYTF. The CDR3 region has the DNA TGTGCCAGCACCCCTCTGACAGGTCACTATGGCTACACCTTC.

CDR3 sequence (DNA): TGTGCCAGCAGCCCCGGGACTAGCGGGACACGAGTGAACACCGGGGAGCTGTTTTTT. Protein product: CASSPGTSGTRVNTGELFF. The chain links TRBV7-2 to TRBJ2-2; 13 nucleotides align to TRBD2. CDR3 length: 19 residues. Germline V lookup: CDR1 SGHTA, CDR2 FQGNSA. The ends lost 5 bases at V and 1 base at J; junction bases unmatched: 10.

CDR3 sequence reads: CASSLGPSGRRETQYF. The DNA for the CDR3 is TGTGCCAGCAGCTTAGGGCCTAGCGGGAGACGCGAGACCCAGTACTTC. The V and J genes are TRBV11-3 and TRBJ2-5, with 10 bases lining up with TRBD2. The junction had 7 bases not matched to a gene; V was cut back by 1 base and J by 5 bases. The V gene's germline CDR1 is SGHNT and CDR2 YENEEA. This CDR3 spans 16 amino acids.

The chain links TRBV29-1 to TRBJ2-7, with TRBD2 as a possible D gene (6 bases). V lost 3 bases and J 0 bases, leaving 15 bases between the germline ends. This CDR3 is built from 15 residues. CDR1 is SQVTM and CDR2 is ANQGSEA in the germline V gene. The CDR3 sequence: CSVEIAEGISYEQYF. CDR3 in DNA: TGCAGCGTTGAGATCGCGGAGGGCATCTCCTACGAGCAGTACTTC.

The V gene is TRBV5-5, the J gene TRBJ2-2; D is uncertain. The CDR3 is 15 residues long. V lost 1 base and J 5 bases, leaving 12 bases between the germline ends. From germline, CDR1 is SGHKS and CDR2 YYEKEE (reference sequence). For the CDR3, the DNA is TGTGCCAGCAGCTTGTCTCTGGATTTTACCGGGGAGCTGTTTTTT. This codes for CASSLSLDFTGELFF.

J is TRBJ2-2 and V is TRBV4-3, with 9 nucleotides matching TRBD2. CDR1 and CDR2 from the germline V gene are LGHNA and YSLEER. The length of the CDR3 is 19 residues. Losses at the gene ends were 1 base for V and 5 bases for J; bases not matched to a gene: 14. The CDR3 loop reads CASSQVVSGGPRRTGELFF. Here the CDR3 DNA reads TGCGCCAGCAGCCAAGTGGTTAGCGGGGGCCCTCGTCGGACCGGGGAGCTGTTTTTT.

The J gene is TRBJ1-1, the V gene TRBV27; a possible D gene is TRBD1 (6 bases). The V end lost 7 bases, the J end lost 6 bases, and 18 bases lay between the germline ends. Per germline, CDR1 MNHEY and CDR2 SMNVEV (reference sequence). The CDR3 consists of 14 residues. Here the CDR3 DNA reads TGTGCCAGCAAGGTTGGTAGGGGGGTCCCTGAAGCTTTCTTT. Protein: CASKVGRGVPEAFF.

This clone was observed a few times. V gene TRBV4-3 combines with J gene TRBJ1-4; D is perhaps TRBD1 (5 bases). Trimming took off 0 bases at V and 10 bases at J, with 15 bases between the two ends. Germline V gives CDR1 LGHNA, CDR2 YSLEER. The CDR3 length is 15 residues. CDR3 sequence: CASSQESRWGGKLFF. CDR3 nucleotides: TGCGCCAGCAGCCAAGAGTCCCGATGGGGGGGAAAACTGTTTTTT.

V usage is TRBV6-5 and J usage is TRBJ1-5, with D tentatively TRBD1 (5 bases). Trimming stripped 7 bases from V and 2 bases from J, with 15 bases between. The CDR3 spans 15 residues. The germline gives CDR1 MNHEY, CDR2 SVGAGI. The CDR3 spells CASKRGREGNQPQHF. CDR3 nucleotides: TGTGCCAGCAAAAGGGGAAGGGAAGGCAATCAGCCCCAGCATTTT.

CDR3 nucleotide sequence: TGTGCCTGGAGTCTCAGGAAAACTGGAAACACCATATATTTT. Protein: CAWSLRKTGNTIYF. V and J are TRBV30 and TRBJ1-3; the D is unclear. Trimming removed 2 bases at V and 2 bases at J, with 10 bases between. CDR3 length equals 14 residues. Germline V gives CDR1 GTSNPN, CDR2 SVGIG (reference sequence).

V usage is TRBV2 and J usage is TRBJ1-5; D unclear. The CDR3 is 15 amino acids. Germline V gives CDR1 SNHLY, CDR2 FYNNEI. The ends were cut back, 4 bases at V and 0 bases at J, with 10 bases in the middle. The CDR3: CASSAARVSNQPQHF. The DNA for the CDR3 is TGTGCCAGCAGTGCTGCAAGGGTTAGCAATCAGCCCCAGCATTTT. Together with reference TRBV2 and TRBJ1-5, the CDR3 gives the full variable domain: EPEVTQTPSHQVTQMGQEVILRCVPISNHLYFYWYRQILGQKVEFLVSFYNNEISEKSEIFDDQFSVERPDGSNFTLKIRSTKLEDSAMYFCASSAARVSNQPQHFGDGTRLSIL.

The V and J genes are TRBV7-7 and TRBJ2-1; D remains ambiguous. Germline V CDR1 and CDR2: SSHAT, FNYEAQ (reference sequence). CDR3 length: 15 residues. Trimming pared 2 bases from V and 5 bases from J, leaving 13 bases between. The CDR3 DNA sequence: TGTGCCAGCAGCTTATATTCCGAACAAGACAATGAGCAGTTCTTC. Translated: CASSLYSEQDNEQFF.

The CDR3 here is CAWSVLRTGGYGYTF. For the CDR3, the DNA is TGTGCCTGGAGTGTACTTCGGACAGGCGGCTATGGCTACACCTTC. V usage is TRBV30 and J usage is TRBJ1-2, with 7 bases fitting TRBD1. This CDR3 contains 15 residues. V was clipped by 0 bases and J by 4 bases; unmatched bases: 8. In germline, CDR1 is GTSNPN, CDR2 SVGIG (reference sequence).

The chain uses TRBV7-2 and TRBJ1-2; D might be TRBD1 (5 bases). CDR1 SGHTA and CDR2 FQGNSA come from the germline V gene. The CDR3 is made up of 14 amino acids. Trimming stripped 6 bases from V and 0 bases from J, with 11 bases between. Here the CDR3 DNA reads TGTGCCAGCAGAAACGGGGCTTCTAACTATGGCTACACCTTC. Its protein is CASRNGASNYGYTF.

V gene TRBV5-1 combines with J gene TRBJ1-2; D is unclear. Germline CDR1 reads SGHRS; CDR2 reads YFSETQ. With 4 bases removed from V and 8 bases from J, the gap between germline ends came to 15 bases. The CDR3 sequence is 13 residues long. The DNA for the CDR3 is TGCGCCAGCAGCATCGGACGGGGTAAGGGCTACACCTTC. This encodes CASSIGRGKGYTF.